This TCR beta chain stems from a study of CD8 T cells in Susac syndrome. Random hexamers were used to reverse transcribe 0.5 to 1 ug of RNA. Amplification of TCR beta CDR3 spanned 54 Vbeta and 13 Jbeta via immunoSEQ multiplex PCR. TCRdb reprocessed the immunoSEQ multiplex PCR reads with MiXCR, giving one entry per CDR3 protein. The sample has 90,000 to 150,000 distinct CDR3 sequences, about 90% seen once. The CDR3 has 16 amino acids. Germline V gene sequence: CDR1 SQVTM, CDR2 ANQGSEA. V was clipped by 0 bases and J by 4 bases, with 19 bases between them. Sequencing of TCR beta was performed on blood CD8+ T cells and on blood CD4+ T cells. Both CD4+ and CD8+ T cells were negatively isolated, and TEMRA cells underwent FACS enrichment.

This receptor was obtained from a human donor in good health. Source material: CD8+ T cells from PBMCs. The chain uses TRBV29-1 and TRBJ2-7; possibly TRBD2 for D (7 bases). The CDR3 sequence is CSVEDPQAGAVYEQYF. The CDR3 DNA is TGCAGCGTTGAAGACCCCCAGGCGGGGGCTGTTTACGAGCAGTACTTC.